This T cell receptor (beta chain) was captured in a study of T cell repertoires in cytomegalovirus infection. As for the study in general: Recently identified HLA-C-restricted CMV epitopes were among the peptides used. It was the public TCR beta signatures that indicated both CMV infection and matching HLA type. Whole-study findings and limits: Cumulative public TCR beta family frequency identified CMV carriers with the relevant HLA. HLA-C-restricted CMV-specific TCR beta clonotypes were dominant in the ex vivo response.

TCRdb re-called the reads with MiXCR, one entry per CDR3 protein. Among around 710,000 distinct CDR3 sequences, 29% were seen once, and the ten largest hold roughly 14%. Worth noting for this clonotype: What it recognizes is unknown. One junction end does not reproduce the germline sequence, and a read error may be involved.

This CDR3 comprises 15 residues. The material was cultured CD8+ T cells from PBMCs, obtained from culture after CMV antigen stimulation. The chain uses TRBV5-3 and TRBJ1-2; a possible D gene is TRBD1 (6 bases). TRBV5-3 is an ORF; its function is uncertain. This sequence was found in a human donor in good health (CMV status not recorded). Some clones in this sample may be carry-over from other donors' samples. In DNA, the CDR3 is TGTGCCAGCAGCTGGGGGCCGGGACAAAACTATGGCTACACCTTC. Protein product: CASSWGPGQNYGYTF.